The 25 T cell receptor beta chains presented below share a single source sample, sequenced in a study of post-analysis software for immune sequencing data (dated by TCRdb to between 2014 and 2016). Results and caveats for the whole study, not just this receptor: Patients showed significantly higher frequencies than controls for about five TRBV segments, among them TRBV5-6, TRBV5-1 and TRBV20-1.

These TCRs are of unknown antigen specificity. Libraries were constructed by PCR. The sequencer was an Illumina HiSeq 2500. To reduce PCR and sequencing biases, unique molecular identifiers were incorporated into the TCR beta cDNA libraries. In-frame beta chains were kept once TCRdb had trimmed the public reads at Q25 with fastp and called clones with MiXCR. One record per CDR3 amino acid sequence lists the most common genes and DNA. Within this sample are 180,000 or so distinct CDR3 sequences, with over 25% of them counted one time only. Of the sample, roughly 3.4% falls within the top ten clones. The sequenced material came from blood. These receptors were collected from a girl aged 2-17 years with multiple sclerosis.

CDR3 region: CASSFPGTSGSELKNIQYF. The DNA for the CDR3 is TGTGCCAGCAGTTTCCCCGGGACTAGCGGGAGCGAGTTAAAAAACATTCAGTACTTC. This chain connects TRBV28 to TRBJ2-4; 14 nucleotides agree with TRBD2. Germline V lookup: CDR1 MDHEN, CDR2 SYDVKM. J gave up 4 bases and V 3 bases, and 11 bases lay outside the gene matches. The CDR3 runs 19 residues.

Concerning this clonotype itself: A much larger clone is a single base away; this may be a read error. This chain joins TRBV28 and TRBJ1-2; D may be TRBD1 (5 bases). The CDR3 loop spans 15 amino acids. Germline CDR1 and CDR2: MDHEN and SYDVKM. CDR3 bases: TGTGCCTGCAGTGCCGGGACCGAGCAGTTAGAGGGCTACACCTTC. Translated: CACSAGTEQLEGYTF.

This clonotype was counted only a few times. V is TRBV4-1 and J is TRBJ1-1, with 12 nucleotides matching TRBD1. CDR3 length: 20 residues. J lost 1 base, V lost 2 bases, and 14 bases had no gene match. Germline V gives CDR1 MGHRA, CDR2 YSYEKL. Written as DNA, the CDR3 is TGCGCCAGCAGCCAAAGAGTACCGGGACAGGGGGCGATGAGGAACACTGAAGCTTTCTTT. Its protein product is CASSQRVPGQGAMRNTEAFF.

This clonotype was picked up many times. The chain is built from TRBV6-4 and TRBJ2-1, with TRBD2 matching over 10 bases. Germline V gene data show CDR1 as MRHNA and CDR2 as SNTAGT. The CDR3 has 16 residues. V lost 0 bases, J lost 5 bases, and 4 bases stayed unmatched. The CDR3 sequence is CASSDSASGGHNEQFF. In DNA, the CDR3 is TGTGCCAGCAGTGACTCGGCTAGCGGGGGCCACAATGAGCAGTTCTTC.

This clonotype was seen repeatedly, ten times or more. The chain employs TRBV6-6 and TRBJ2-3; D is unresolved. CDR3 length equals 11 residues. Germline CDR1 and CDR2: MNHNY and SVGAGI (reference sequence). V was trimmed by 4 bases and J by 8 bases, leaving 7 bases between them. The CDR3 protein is CASSSSGTQYF. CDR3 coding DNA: TGTGCCAGCAGTTCGTCCGGTACGCAGTATTTT.

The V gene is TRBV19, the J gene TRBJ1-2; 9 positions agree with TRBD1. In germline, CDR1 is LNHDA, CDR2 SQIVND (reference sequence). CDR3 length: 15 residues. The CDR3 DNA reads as TGTGCTACTAGATCCGGACAGGGGCGGGGCTATGGCTACACCTTC. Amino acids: CATRSGQGRGYGYTF.

As DNA, the CDR3 is TGTGCCAGCAGTTTCCTTATACAGGGGGCTGAAGCTTTCTTT. Residues: CASSFLIQGAEAFF. This sequence joins TRBV13 and TRBJ1-1; the match to TRBD1 covers 8 bases. The J segment lost 6 bases and the V segment lost 6 bases, leaving 9 bases of the junction unmatched. CDR1 and CDR2 from the germline V gene are PRHDT and FYEKMQ (reference sequence). CDR3 length equals 14 residues.

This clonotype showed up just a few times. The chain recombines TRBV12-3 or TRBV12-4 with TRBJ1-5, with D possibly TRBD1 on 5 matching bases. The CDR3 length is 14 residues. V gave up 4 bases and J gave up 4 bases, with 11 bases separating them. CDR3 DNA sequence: TGTGCCAGCAGTTGGGGCGGCGGAAATCAGCCCCAGCATTTT. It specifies CASSWGGGNQPQHF.

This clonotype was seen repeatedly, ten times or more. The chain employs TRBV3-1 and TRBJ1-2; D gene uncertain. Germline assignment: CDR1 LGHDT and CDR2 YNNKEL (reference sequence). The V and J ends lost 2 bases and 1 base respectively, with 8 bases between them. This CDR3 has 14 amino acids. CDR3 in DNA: TGTGCCAGCAGCCAAAACACAATTAACTATGGCTACACCTTC. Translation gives CASSQNTINYGYTF.

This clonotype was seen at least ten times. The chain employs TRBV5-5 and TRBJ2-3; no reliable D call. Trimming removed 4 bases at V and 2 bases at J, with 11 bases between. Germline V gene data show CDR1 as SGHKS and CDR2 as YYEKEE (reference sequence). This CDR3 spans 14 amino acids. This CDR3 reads CASSPVVLTDTQYF. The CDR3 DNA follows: TGTGCCAGCAGCCCGGTGGTCCTCACAGATACGCAGTATTTT. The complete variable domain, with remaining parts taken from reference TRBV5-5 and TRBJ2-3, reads DAGVTQSPTHLIKTRGQQVTLRCSPISGHKSVSWYQQVLGQGPQFIFQYYEKEERGRGNFPDRFSARQFPNYSSELNVNALLLGDSALYLCASSPVVLTDTQYFGPGTRLTVL.

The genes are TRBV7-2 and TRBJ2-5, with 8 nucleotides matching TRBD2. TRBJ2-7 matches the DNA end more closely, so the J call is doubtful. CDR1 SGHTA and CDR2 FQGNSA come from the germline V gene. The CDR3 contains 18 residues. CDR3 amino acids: CASSYSIAGTSSAYEQYF. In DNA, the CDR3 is TGTGCCAGCAGCTATAGTATAGCGGGGACCTCATCCGCCTACGAGCAGTACTTC.

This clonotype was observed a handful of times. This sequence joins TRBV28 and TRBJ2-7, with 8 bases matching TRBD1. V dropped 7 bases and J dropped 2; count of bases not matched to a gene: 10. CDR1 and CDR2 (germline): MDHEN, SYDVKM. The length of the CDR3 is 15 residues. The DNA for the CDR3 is TGTGCCAGCATCGCTGCCCGGGACAGGACCTACGAGCAGTACTTC. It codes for CASIAARDRTYEQYF.

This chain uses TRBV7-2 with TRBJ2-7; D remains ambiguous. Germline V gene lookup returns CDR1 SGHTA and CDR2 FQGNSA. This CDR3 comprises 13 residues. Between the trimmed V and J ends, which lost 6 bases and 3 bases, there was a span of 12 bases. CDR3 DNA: TGTGCCAGCAGGGACGACATTTTCTACGAGCAGTACTTC. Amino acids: CASRDDIFYEQYF.

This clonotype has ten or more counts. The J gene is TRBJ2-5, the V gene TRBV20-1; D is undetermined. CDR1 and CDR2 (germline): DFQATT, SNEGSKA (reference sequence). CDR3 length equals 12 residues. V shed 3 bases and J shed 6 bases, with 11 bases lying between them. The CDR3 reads CSASLLVQTQYF. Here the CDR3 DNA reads TGCAGTGCTAGCCTCCTCGTACAGACCCAGTACTTC.

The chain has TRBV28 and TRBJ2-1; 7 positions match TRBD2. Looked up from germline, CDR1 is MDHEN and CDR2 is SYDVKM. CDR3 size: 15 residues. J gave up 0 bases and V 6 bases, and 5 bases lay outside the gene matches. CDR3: CASSIVAGSYNEQFF. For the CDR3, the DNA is TGTGCCAGCAGCATCGTAGCGGGCTCCTACAATGAGCAGTTCTTC.

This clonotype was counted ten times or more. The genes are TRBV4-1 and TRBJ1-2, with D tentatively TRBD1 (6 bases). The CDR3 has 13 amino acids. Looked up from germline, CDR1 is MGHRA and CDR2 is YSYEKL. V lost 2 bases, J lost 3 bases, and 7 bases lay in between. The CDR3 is CASSQRGDYGYTF. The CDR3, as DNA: TGCGCCAGCAGCCAAAGGGGGGACTATGGCTACACCTTC.

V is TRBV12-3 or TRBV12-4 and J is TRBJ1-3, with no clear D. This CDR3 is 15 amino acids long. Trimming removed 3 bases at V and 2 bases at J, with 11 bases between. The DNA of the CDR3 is TGTGCCAGCAGTTTTTTTGCCGGTACTGGAAACACCATATATTTT. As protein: CASSFFAGTGNTIYF.

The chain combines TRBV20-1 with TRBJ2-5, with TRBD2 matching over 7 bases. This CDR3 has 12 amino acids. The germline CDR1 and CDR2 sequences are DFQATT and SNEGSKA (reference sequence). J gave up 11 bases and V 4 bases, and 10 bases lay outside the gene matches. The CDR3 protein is CSAMRGTIKQYF. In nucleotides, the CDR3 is TGCAGTGCTATGCGCGGGACTATCAAGCAGTACTTC.

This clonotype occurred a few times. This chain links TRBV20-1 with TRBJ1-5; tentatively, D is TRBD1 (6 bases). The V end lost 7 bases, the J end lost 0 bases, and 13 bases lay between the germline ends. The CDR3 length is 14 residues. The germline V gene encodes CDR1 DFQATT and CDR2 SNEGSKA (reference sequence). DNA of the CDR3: TGCAGTGTCCCGTCAGGGGTTAGCAATCAGCCCCAGCATTTT. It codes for CSVPSGVSNQPQHF.

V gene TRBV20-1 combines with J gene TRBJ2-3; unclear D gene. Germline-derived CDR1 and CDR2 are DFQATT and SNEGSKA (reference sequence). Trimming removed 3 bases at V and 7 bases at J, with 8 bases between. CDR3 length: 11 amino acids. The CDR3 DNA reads TGCAGTGCTAGGTACCAGCATACGCAGTATTTT. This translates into CSARYQHTQYF.

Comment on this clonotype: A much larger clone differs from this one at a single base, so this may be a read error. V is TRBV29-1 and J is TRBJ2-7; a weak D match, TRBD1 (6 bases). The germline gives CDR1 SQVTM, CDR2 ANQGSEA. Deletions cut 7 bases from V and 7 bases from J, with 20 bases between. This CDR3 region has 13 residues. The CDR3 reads CSGSGVSYNEQYF. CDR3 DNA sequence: TGCAGCGGATCAGGGGTCTCCTACAATGAGCAGTACTTC.

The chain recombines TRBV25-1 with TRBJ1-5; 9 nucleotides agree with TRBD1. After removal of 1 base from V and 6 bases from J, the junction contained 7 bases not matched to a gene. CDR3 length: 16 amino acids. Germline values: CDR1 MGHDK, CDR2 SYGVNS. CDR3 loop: CASSESPGQGSQPQHF. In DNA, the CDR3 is TGTGCCAGCAGTGAATCTCCGGGACAGGGTAGTCAGCCCCAGCATTTT.

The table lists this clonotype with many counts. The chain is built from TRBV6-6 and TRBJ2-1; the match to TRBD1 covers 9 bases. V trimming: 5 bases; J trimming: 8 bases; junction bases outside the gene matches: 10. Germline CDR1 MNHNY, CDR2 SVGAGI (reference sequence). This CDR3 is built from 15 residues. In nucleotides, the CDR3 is TGTGCCAGCAGTAACACCGGGACAGGGAGCTATGAGCAGTTCTTC. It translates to CASSNTGTGSYEQFF.

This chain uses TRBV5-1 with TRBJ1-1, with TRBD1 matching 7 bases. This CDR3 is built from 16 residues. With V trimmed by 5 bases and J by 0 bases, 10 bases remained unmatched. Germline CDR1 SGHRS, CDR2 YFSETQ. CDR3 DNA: TGCGCCAGCAGTTCTAGACAGGGTCGAGTGAACACTGAAGCTTTCTTT. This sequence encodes CASSSRQGRVNTEAFF.

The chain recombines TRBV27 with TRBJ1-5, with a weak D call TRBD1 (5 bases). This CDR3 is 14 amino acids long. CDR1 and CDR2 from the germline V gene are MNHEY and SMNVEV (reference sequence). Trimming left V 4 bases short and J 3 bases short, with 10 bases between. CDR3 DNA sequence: TGTGCCAGCAGTTCCGACAGCTACAATCAGCCCCAGCATTTT. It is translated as CASSSDSYNQPQHF.